The clone carrying this TCR beta chain was detected a few times. With a J-beta primer mix and a sample-barcoded 5' primer, a second PCR ran about 7 to 12 cycles. TCRdb called the 5' RACE reads again in MiXCR, with one record for every CDR3 protein. Among a few hundred thousand distinct CDR3 sequences, about 27% were seen once, and the ten largest hold over 3.5%. For every donor, a draw yielded about 9.7 milliliters of peripheral blood. This sample was included in a study of blood T cells in healthy people across ages. There are 17 residues in the CDR3. CDR1 and CDR2 from the germline V gene are PRHDT and FYEKMQ (reference sequence). In addition, the sample was reused for a study of T cells of mothers and their children. As that report states: Second-PCR primer M1S introduced sample barcodes and 2-4 random nucleotides. Maternal samples each gave over 9 million TCR beta CDR3 reads, and child samples roughly 3 million each. Persistent microchimeric T cell clones were not found at ~100 per million sensitivity.

The V and J genes are TRBV13 and TRBJ2-5; 7 nucleotides line up with TRBD1. The J call may be in error: the DNA end matches TRBJ2-1 better. Sequences were obtained from blood. This sequence was found in a boy aged 2-9 years in good health. The CDR3 DNA sequence: TGTGCCAGCAGCTTATATACAGGTAGGGACAGACACAATGAGCAGTTCTTC. Translated, it gives CASSLYTGRDRHNEQFF.